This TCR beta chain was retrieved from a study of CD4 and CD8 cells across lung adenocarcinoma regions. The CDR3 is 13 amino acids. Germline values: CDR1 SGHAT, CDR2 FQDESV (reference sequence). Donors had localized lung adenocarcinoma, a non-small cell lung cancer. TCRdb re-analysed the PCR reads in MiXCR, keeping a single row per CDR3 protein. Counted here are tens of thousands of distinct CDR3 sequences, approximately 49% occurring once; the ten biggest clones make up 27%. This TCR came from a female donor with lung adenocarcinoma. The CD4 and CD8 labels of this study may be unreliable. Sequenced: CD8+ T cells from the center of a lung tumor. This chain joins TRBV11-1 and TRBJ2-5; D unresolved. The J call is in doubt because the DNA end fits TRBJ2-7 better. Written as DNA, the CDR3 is TGTGCCAGCAGCTTGATATTGTCGAGCGAGCAGTACTTC. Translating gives CASSLILSSEQYF.